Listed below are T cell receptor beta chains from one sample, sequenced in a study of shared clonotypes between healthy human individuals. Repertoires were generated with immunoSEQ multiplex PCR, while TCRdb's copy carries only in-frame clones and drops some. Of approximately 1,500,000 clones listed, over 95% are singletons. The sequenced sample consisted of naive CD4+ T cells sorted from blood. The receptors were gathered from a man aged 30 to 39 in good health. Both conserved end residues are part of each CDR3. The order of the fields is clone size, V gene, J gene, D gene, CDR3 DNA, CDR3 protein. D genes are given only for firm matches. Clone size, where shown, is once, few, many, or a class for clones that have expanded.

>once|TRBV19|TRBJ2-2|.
TGTGCCAGTAGTATCCTCTATCCTCAGTACACCGGGGAGCTGTTTTTT
CASSILYPQYTGELFF
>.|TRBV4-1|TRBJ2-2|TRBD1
TGCGCCAGCAGCACACGGACAGGGGCTAACACCGGGGAGCTGTTTTTT
CASSTRTGANTGELFF
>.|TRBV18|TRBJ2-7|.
TGTGCCAGCTCACTGGACATCTCGGTTGGCGAGCAGTACTTC
CASSLDISVGEQYF
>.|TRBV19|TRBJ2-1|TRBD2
TGTGCCAGTACCCCTGCTAGCGGACGATACAATGAGCAGTTCTTC
CASTPASGRYNEQFF
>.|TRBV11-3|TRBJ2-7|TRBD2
TGTGCCAGCAGCTTACATGAGACTAGCGGGCGCAATAGCTCCTACGAGCAGTACTTC
CASSLHETSGRNSSYEQYF
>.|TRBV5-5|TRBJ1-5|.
TGTGCCAGCAGCTTCCTGAATCAGCCCCAGCATTTT
CASSFLNQPQHF
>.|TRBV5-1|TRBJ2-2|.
TGCGCCAGCAGCCCCCTCCCGACAGGGAGGATATTCACCGGGGAGCTGTTTTTT
CASSPLPTGRIFTGELFF
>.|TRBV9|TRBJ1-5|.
TGTGCCAGCGGACATCATAGGCCCCAGCATTTT
CASGHHRPQHF
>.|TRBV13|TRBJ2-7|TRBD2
TGTGCCAGCAGCTATCGGACTAGCGGACGCTACGAGCAGTACTTC
CASSYRTSGRYEQYF
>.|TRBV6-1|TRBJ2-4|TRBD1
TGTGCCAGCAGTGAAGACAGGGGGATAGCCAAAAACATTCAGTACTTC
CASSEDRGIAKNIQYF
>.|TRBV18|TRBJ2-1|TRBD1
TGTGCCAGCTCACCTAGGGGGCGGTCAGGGTCCTACAATGAGCAGTTCTTC
CASSPRGRSGSYNEQFF
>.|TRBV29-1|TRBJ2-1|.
TGCAGCGTCGGGGGTACAGGGTTCAATGAGCAGTTCTTC
CSVGGTGFNEQFF
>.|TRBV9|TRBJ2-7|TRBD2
TGTGCCAGCAGCGTAGATCCCCTTGCGGGAGTACTTTACGAGCAGTACTTC
CASSVDPLAGVLYEQYF
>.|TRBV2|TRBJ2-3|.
TGTGCCAGCAGTGCTTTTCCGGGCGCAGATACGCAGTATTTT
CASSAFPGADTQYF
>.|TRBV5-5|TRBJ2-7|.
TGTGCCAGCAGCCATGGACTGATGGGTTCATACGAGCAGTACTTC
CASSHGLMGSYEQYF
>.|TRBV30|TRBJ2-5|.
TGTGCCTGGAGTGTACGAGGGGCTCGGGAGACCCAGTACTTC
CAWSVRGARETQYF
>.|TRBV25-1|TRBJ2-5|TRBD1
TGTGCCAGCAGCCCACCGGGACAGACGTCGGAGACCCAGTACTTC
CASSPPGQTSETQYF
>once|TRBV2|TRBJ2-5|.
TGTGCCAGCAACTTAGGGGCGAAGACCCAGTACTTC
CASNLGAKTQYF
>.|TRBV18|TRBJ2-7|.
TGTGCCAGCTCACCACCGGTGGGACAAACTAAGATCTCCTACGAGCAGTACTTC
CASSPPVGQTKISYEQYF
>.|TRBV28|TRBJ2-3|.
TGTGCCAGCAGTTTAATGGGGGAGCCCACAGATACGCAGTATTTT
CASSLMGEPTDTQYF
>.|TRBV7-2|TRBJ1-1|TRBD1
TGTGCCAGCAGCGGATTACAGGGGGCTGGCACTGAAGCTTTCTTT
CASSGLQGAGTEAFF
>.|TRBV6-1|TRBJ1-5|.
TGTGCCAGCAGTGAACAGGGACGGGGTGGCAATCAGCCCCAGCATTTT
CASSEQGRGGNQPQHF
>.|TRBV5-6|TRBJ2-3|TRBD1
TGTGCCAGCAGCTCGCCCCGGGACAGGGGAACAGATACGCAGTATTTT
CASSSPRDRGTDTQYF
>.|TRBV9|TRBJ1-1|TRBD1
TGTGCCAGCAACCGACAGGGAGGGGACACTGAAGCTTTCTTT
CASNRQGGDTEAFF
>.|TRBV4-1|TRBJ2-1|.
TGCGCCAGCAGCCAAGATCACCATGAGCAGTTCTTC
CASSQDHHEQFF
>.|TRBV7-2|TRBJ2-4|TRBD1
TGTGCCAGCAGCTTAGTACTCGGACAGGGGTTCAAAAACATTCAGTACTTC
CASSLVLGQGFKNIQYF
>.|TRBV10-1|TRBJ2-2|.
TGCGCCAGCAGTGGGGGTGGTAACACCGGGGAGCTGTTTTTT
CASSGGGNTGELFF
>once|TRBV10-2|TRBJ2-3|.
TGCGCCAGCAGTGTTAGCGGTAGCACAGATACGCAGTATTTT
CASSVSGSTDTQYF
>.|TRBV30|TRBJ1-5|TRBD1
TGTGCCTGGAGCCACGCGACAGGGTACAATCAGCCCCAGCATTTT
CAWSHATGYNQPQHF
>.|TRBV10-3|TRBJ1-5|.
TGTGCCATCAGTGAGTCGTCCGAAGGGCCCCAGCATTTT
CAISESSEGPQHF
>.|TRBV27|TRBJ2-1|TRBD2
TGTGCCAGCAGTTTTAGCGGGGGCACAACACAGCAGTTCTTC
CASSFSGGTTQQFF
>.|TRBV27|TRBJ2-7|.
TGTGCCAGCAGTTTAAATTCATTCTACGAGCAGTACTTC
CASSLNSFYEQYF
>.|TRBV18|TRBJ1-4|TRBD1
TGTGCCAGCTCGCCCGGGACAGGCGGGGGTGAAAAACTGTTTTTT
CASSPGTGGGEKLFF
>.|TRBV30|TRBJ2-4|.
TGTGCCTGGACCGGAAAGCCCCTGCAGGGGAAAAACATTCAGTACTTC
CAWTGKPLQGKNIQYF
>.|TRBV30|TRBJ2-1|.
TGTGCCTGGAGTGTACTCGGGACACCAGGGTCGGGTGAGCAGTTCTTC
CAWSVLGTPGSGEQFF
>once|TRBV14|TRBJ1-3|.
TGTGCCAGCAGCCTGTTTGGAAACACCATATATTTT
CASSLFGNTIYF
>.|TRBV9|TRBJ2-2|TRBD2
TGTGCCAGCAGCGTTGGGACTAGCCCCCGGGAGCTGTTTTTT
CASSVGTSPRELFF
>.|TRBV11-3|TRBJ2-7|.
TGTGCCAGCAGCCCCGGCGGCGGAGCGGTCGAGCAGTACTTC
CASSPGGGAVEQYF
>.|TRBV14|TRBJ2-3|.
TGTGCCAGCAGCCAAGATCTGGGGACCCAGTTCACAGATACGCAGTATTTT
CASSQDLGTQFTDTQYF
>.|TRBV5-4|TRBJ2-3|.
TGTGCCAGCAGAGATAGCGGTGCTAGCACAGATACGCAGTATTTT
CASRDSGASTDTQYF
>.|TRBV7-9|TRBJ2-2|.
TGTGCCAGCACCCGACGAGGGTCCGCGGACACCGGGGAGCTGTTTTTT
CASTRRGSADTGELFF
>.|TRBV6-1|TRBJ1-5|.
TGTGCCAGCAGTGCAGAGGAAGGTTATAGCAATCAGCCCCAGCATTTT
CASSAEEGYSNQPQHF
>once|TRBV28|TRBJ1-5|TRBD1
TGTGCCAGCAGAAGGGACAGGGCCGGGTATTATCAGCCCCAGCATTTT
CASRRDRAGYYQPQHF
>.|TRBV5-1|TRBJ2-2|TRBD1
TGCGCCAGCAGCAAGGGGGCAGACACCGGGGAGCTGTTTTTT
CASSKGADTGELFF
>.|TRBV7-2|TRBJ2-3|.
TGTGCCAGCAGCTTAGGGGGAGTTGGGACAGATACGCAGTATTTT
CASSLGGVGTDTQYF
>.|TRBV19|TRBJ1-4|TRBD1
TGTGCCAGTGGGCGGACAGGACGAGACGAAAAACTGTTTTTT
CASGRTGRDEKLFF
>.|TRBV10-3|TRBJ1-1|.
TGTGCCATCAGTCGAACAGGGAGCACTGAAGCTTTCTTT
CAISRTGSTEAFF
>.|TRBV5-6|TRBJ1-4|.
TGTGCCAGCAGCTTTTCACTAACTAATGAAAAACTGTTTTTT
CASSFSLTNEKLFF
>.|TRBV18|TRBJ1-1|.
TGTGCCAGCTCACCAGACAGGACCAACACTGAAGCTTTCTTT
CASSPDRTNTEAFF
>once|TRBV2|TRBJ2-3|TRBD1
TGTGCCAGCTGGGGGACAGGGGATGATAGCACAGATACGCAGTATTTT
CASWGTGDDSTDTQYF
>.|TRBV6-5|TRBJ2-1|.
TGTGCCAGCAGTTATTCTCAGGGGAATGAGCAGTTCTTC
CASSYSQGNEQFF
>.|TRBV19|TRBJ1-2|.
TGTGCCAGTATGGGATACGCCTATGGCTACACCTTC
CASMGYAYGYTF
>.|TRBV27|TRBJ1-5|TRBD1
TGTGCCAGCAGTCTCGTTGGACAGGGGAATCAGCCCCAGCATTTT
CASSLVGQGNQPQHF
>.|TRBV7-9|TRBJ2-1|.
TGTGCCAGCAGCCTCCGGACCGTCCTGGATGAGCAGTTCTTC
CASSLRTVLDEQFF
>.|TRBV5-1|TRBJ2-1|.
TGCGCCAGCAGCCCGGACAGACCCAATGAGCAGTTCTTC
CASSPDRPNEQFF